Below, one T cell receptor (beta chain) is given with its context. This clone was observed a single time. The antigen it binds to is not known. Qualities for individual bases were not recorded, and no much larger clone is one base off. TCRbeta CDR3 regions were amplified from genomic DNA by means of the immunoSEQ Assay, a bias-controlled multiplex PCR. For the original study's pipeline: Within the assay, amplification of reference gene primers was used to estimate how many nucleated cells each sample contained. To quantify the absolute abundance of each unique TCRbeta CDR3 rearrangement, sequence reads were collapsed and filtered. For each sample, productive Simpson clonality was calculated by taking the square root of Simpson's diversity index across productive rearrangements. TCRdb took this table from immuneACCESS and kept in-frame rearrangements with V and J called. Such tables lack part of the clones; where checked against another copy, unresolved V genes explain under half of the gap, and the rest is unexplained. V and J calls and clone size are as listed in that table; D and trimming were resolved from the DNA. Here the sample has hundreds of thousands of clones; roughly 85% occur a single time. The ten largest clones capture roughly 5% of the sample.

In Seattle, one collaborating source enrolled patients while the infection was active and tracked those patients longitudinally over the course of disease. Each collaborating institution followed its own protocols to collect whole blood in K2EDTA tubes. For TCRbeta analysis, collaborators shipped samples in one of three forms: frozen whole blood, isolated PBMCs, or DNA extracted from either of those sample types. The data belong to a study of blood T cell repertoires in COVID-19 (dated by TCRdb to 2018 to 2020). Describing the broader study: Samples from collaborators originated in the United States, Italy and Spain and spanned both the acute and convalescent phases of COVID-19. The material from the prospective study consisted of cDNA or gDNA derived from T cells, B-cell-depleted T cells, or PBMCs. Deeply sampled blood TCRbeta repertoires from subjects exposed to, actively infected with, or recovered from COVID-19 were included in the dataset. The repertoires were released in a freely available public database intended as a resource for research on the immune response to SARS-CoV-2. Samples were obtained from the ongoing ImmuneRACE study (first 160 participants) and from approximately 1,200 subjects provided by 6 global collaborators. A de-identified subject ID, COVID-19 status, age in years and sex were almost always included in the sample metadata. Where available, HLA class I and class II types were obtained from metadata supplied by the sample provider rather than from assay-based typing. General findings and caveats noted by the study authors: The amount of clinical and demographic metadata varied by source and participant and was provided uncurated.

Counted from cysteine to phenylalanine, this CDR3 has 11 amino acids. The entry retains the CDR3 DNA only, 33 bases that are in frame from base 1. At the junction V is shortened by 6 bases and J by 6 bases, with 6 bases in between. For CDR1 and CDR2, the germline V gene (reference sequence) lists LNHDA and SQIVND. This sequence was found in a man aged 50 or older with COVID-19, enrolled during active disease. This chain joins TRBV19 to TRBJ1-3; TRBD1 is perhaps the D gene, given 6 matching bases. What was sequenced was peripheral blood. The CDR3 protein sequence reads: CASRGANTIYF. The DNA is TGTGCCAGTAGGGGGGCAAACACCATATATTTT. With the portions outside the CDR3 filled from the reference TRBV19 and TRBJ1-3 genes, the complete variable region becomes DGGITQSPKYLFRKEGQNVTLSCEQNLNHDAMYWYRQDPGQGLRLIYYSQIVNDFQKGDIAEGYSVSREKKESFPLTVTSAQKNPTAFYLCASRGANTIYFGEGSWLTVV.